This is a list of T cell receptor beta chains from one sample in a study of cytomegalovirus exposure and HLA in healthy donors. Assay used: immunoSEQ multiplex PCR; TCRdb lists only in-frame clones, some missing. The sample has more than 100,000 clones, around 80% seen once. Input material: PBMCs. The receptors derive from a man aged 50 to 59 in good health and CMV-seronegative. Both conserved end residues are part of each CDR3. A D gene is named only where the DNA matches it firmly. Clone size, where shown, is once, few, many, or a class for clones that have expanded.

J | V | D | size | DNA | CDR3
TRBJ2-4 | TRBV7-3 | TRBD1 | NA | TGTGCCAGCAGCGACGGGACAGGGAGAAACATTCAGTACTTC | CASSDGTGRNIQYF
TRBJ1-5 | TRBV5-8 | TRBD1 | NA | TGTGCCAGCAGCCAGGGACAGCTAAGGCCTAGCAATCAGCCCCAGCATTTT | CASSQGQLRPSNQPQHF
TRBJ2-3 | TRBV7-2 | TRBD1 | NA | TGTGCCAGCAGCTTAGAGGGACAGGGTGCCCTTGATACGCAGTATTTT | CASSLEGQGALDTQYF
TRBJ1-5 | TRBV19 | NA | few | TGTGCCAGCTCCCCAGGGGCTAACAATCAGCCCCAGCATTTT | CASSPGANNQPQHF
TRBJ1-2 | TRBV28 | NA | NA | TGTGCCAGCAGCATACTTTTGGGCAACTATGGCTACACCTTC | CASSILLGNYGYTF
TRBJ2-2 | TRBV2 | NA | NA | TGTGCCAGCGGACACCGCCTTAGGGAGCTGTTTTTT | CASGHRLRELFF
TRBJ1-1 | TRBV5-5 | NA | NA | TGTGCCAGCAGCTTGTCTTATAACACTGAAGCTTTCTTT | CASSLSYNTEAFF
TRBJ1-6 | TRBV7-9 | NA | NA | TGTGCCAGCAGCTTAGTACGGGGTTCGGGTTCACCCCTCCACTTT | CASSLVRGSGSPLHF
TRBJ1-2 | TRBV7-3 | NA | NA | TGTGCCAGCAGCCACCCAGGGCGAGAGGACTATGGCTACACCTTC | CASSHPGREDYGYTF
TRBJ2-1 | TRBV7-6 | TRBD1 | NA | TGTGCCAGCAGCCAAGTGCCTGCAGGGGGCCTTCGGAACAATGAGCAGTTCTTC | CASSQVPAGGLRNNEQFF
TRBJ2-5 | TRBV27 | NA | NA | TGTGCCAGCAGCCCCACCCGGAGAGGGGAGACCCAGTACTTC | CASSPTRRGETQYF
TRBJ2-1 | TRBV29-1 | TRBD2 | NA | TGCAGCGTCGAACTAGCGGGAACCTACAATGAGCAGTTCTTC | CSVELAGTYNEQFF
TRBJ2-1 | TRBV29-1 | TRBD2 | NA | TGCAGCGTTGGACTAGCGATGAATGAGCAGTTCTTC | CSVGLAMNEQFF
TRBJ1-1 | TRBV7-6 | NA | few | TGTGCCAGCAGCTTAGGGACACCAGGGTGGGAAGCTTTCTTT | CASSLGTPGWEAFF
TRBJ1-3 | TRBV10-3 | NA | NA | TGTGCCATCAATCGGGTAGGCCTTGGAAACACCATATATTTT | CAINRVGLGNTIYF
TRBJ2-7 | TRBV7-2 | TRBD2 | NA | TGTGCCAGCAGGACTAGCGGGGGATCCTACGAGCAGTACTTC | CASRTSGGSYEQYF
TRBJ1-2 | TRBV28 | TRBD1 | few | TGTGCCAGCATCCCTCACAGGGGGCTCATTGGCTACACCTTC | CASIPHRGLIGYTF
TRBJ1-1 | TRBV25-1 | NA | NA | TGTGCCAGCAGCGCCAATCAGTTGAACACTGAAGCTTTCTTT | CASSANQLNTEAFF
TRBJ1-1 | TRBV5-1 | TRBD1 | NA | TGCGCCAGCAGGGTTGGGACAGCTTCCCTTCCCGCTTTCTTT | CASRVGTASLPAFF
TRBJ1-1 | TRBV5-1 | TRBD1 | few | TGCGCCAGCAGCGGATACAGGGGTGGGACTGAAGCTTTCTTT | CASSGYRGGTEAFF
TRBJ1-2 | TRBV6-1 | NA | NA | TGTGCCAGCAGAGAGACACTTTCCTTAGGCTACACCTTC | CASRETLSLGYTF
TRBJ1-2 | TRBV6-6 | NA | NA | TGTGCCAGCAGTTATTCAGGGTATGGCTACACCTTC | CASSYSGYGYTF
TRBJ2-1 | TRBV28 | TRBD2 | NA | TGTGCCAGCAGCCCTCCTTCCGGGACTAGGGTTTATGAGCAGTTCTTC | CASSPPSGTRVYEQFF
TRBJ2-6 | TRBV6-4 | NA | NA | TGTGCCAGCAGTGACTGGCCCATAACAGGGGCCAACGTCCTGACTTTC | CASSDWPITGANVLTF
TRBJ1-1 | TRBV15 | NA | NA | TGTGCCACCCGCGGCAGGGCGAACACTGAAGCTTTCTTT | CATRGRANTEAFF
TRBJ2-6 | TRBV4-2 | NA | NA | TGTGCCAGCAGCCAAGATCCGACAGGCGGTTTACCTGGGGCCAACGTCCTGACTTTC | CASSQDPTGGLPGANVLTF
TRBJ1-4 | TRBV4-3 | NA | NA | TGCGCCAGCAGCCTTCGTGTGGGCAGGGATGAAAAACTGTTTTTT | CASSLRVGRDEKLFF
TRBJ2-5 | TRBV6-5 | NA | NA | TGTGCCAGCAGTTCCCTCACCGACAGGAAAGAGACCCAGTACTTC | CASSSLTDRKETQYF
TRBJ1-2 | TRBV5-4 | NA | NA | TGTGCCAGCAGCTTGGCAGGATCCTATGGCTACACCTTC | CASSLAGSYGYTF
TRBJ2-5 | TRBV19 | TRBD1 | NA | TGTGCCAGTAGTATAGATCTAGGGGGCGCATGGCAAGAGACCCAGTACTTC | CASSIDLGGAWQETQYF
TRBJ1-1 | TRBV5-4 | TRBD1 | NA | TGTGCCAGCAGCTTAAGGGGGCGCGACACTGAAGCTTTCTTT | CASSLRGRDTEAFF
TRBJ1-2 | TRBV5-6 | TRBD1 | NA | TGTGCCAGCAGCTTGGGACAGGGGGTCGGAGGCTACACCTTC | CASSLGQGVGGYTF
TRBJ1-5 | TRBV19 | TRBD1 | NA | TGTGCCAGTAGGCCGGGACAGGCCTATATGGCCCAGCATTTT | CASRPGQAYMAQHF
TRBJ2-5 | TRBV9 | NA | NA | TGTGCCAGCAGCGACCGGGGGACCCAGTACTTC | CASSDRGTQYF
TRBJ1-2 | TRBV2 | TRBD1 | NA | TGTGCCAGCAGTGGGGACAGTTTCGATGGCTACACCTTC | CASSGDSFDGYTF
TRBJ1-6 | TRBV5-8 | NA | NA | TGTGCCAGCAGCCGGGACACCTATAATTCACCCCTCCACTTT | CASSRDTYNSPLHF
TRBJ1-3 | TRBV9 | TRBD1 | NA | TGTGCCAGCAGCGTAGTAGACAGGGAAGCGGGAAACACCATATATTTT | CASSVVDREAGNTIYF
TRBJ1-1 | TRBV15 | NA | NA | TGTGCCACCAGCAGAGATGGGGTAAGGGGCAACACTGAAGCTTTCTTT | CATSRDGVRGNTEAFF
TRBJ2-1 | TRBV5-1 | NA | NA | TGCGCCAGCAGCGCCGGAGATTGGGGCTATAGCTCCTACAATGAGCAGTTCTTC | CASSAGDWGYSSYNEQFF
TRBJ2-3 | TRBV5-4 | TRBD2 | NA | TGTGCCAGCAGCATGGGACTAGCGGGGAACACAGATACGCAGTATTTT | CASSMGLAGNTDTQYF
TRBJ1-3 | TRBV11-2 | NA | NA | TGTGCCAGCAGCCTAGACTCAGGGTCCGGAAACACCATATATTTT | CASSLDSGSGNTIYF
TRBJ2-7 | TRBV27 | NA | NA | TGTGCCAGCAGGGCGACAGGAAGGGACTACGAGCAGTACTTC | CASRATGRDYEQYF
TRBJ2-3 | TRBV5-1 | NA | NA | TGCGCCAGCAGCTTGGAACTGGCAGATACGCAGTATTTT | CASSLELADTQYF
TRBJ2-2 | TRBV12-5 | NA | once | TGTGCTAGTGGTTTGGTACCCCTTCGTTCGACTTCCACCGGGGAGCTGTTTTTT | CASGLVPLRSTSTGELFF